The rows below give T cell receptor beta chains drawn from one sample of a study of blood T cell repertoires in COVID-19. Assay: immunoSEQ multiplex PCR; the TCRdb copy retains only in-frame clones and omits some. The data hold some 270,000 clones, with 70% to 90% observed a single time. Material for sequencing was PBMCs or T cells enriched from blood (not recorded which). The origin of the receptors is a woman in her 30s who had recovered from COVID-19. CDR3s include the opening cysteine and the closing phenylalanine or tryptophan. A D gene is named only where the DNA matches it firmly. Only some rows state a clone size, as once, few, many or a class for expanded clones.

J	D	V	size	CDR3	DNA
TRBJ1-4	NA	TRBV5-6	NA	CASSLGLGEKLFF	TGTGCCAGCAGCCTCGGACTTGGGGAAAAACTGTTTTTT
TRBJ2-2	TRBD1	TRBV10-3	NA	CAISEGDRVAGELFF	TGTGCCATCAGTGAGGGGGACAGGGTCGCCGGGGAGCTGTTTTTT
TRBJ2-6	TRBD2	TRBV5-1	NA	CASSSGTSYSGANVLTF	TGCGCCAGCAGCTCCGGGACTAGCTACTCTGGGGCCAACGTCCTGACTTTC
TRBJ2-7	NA	TRBV19	NA	CASSIAQGSEQYF	TGTGCCAGTAGTATCGCACAGGGCTCCGAGCAGTACTTC
TRBJ1-5	NA	TRBV18	NA	CASSPGTKDQPQHF	TGTGCCAGCTCACCCGGGACAAAGGATCAGCCCCAGCATTTT
TRBJ1-5	NA	TRBV10-3	NA	CAISDRGPNQPQHF	TGTGCCATCAGTGACAGGGGCCCAAATCAGCCCCAGCATTTT
TRBJ1-1	TRBD1	TRBV19	NA	CASSIDSDRGKGGPEAFF	TGTGCCAGTAGTATAGATTCGGACAGGGGCAAGGGGGGACCTGAAGCTTTCTTT
TRBJ2-1	TRBD2	TRBV19	NA	CASSSTGRNEQFF	TGTGCCAGTAGTTCTACCGGGAGGAATGAGCAGTTCTTC
TRBJ2-4	TRBD2	TRBV5-1	NA	CASSLGTSFAKNIQYF	TGCGCCAGCAGCCTCGGGACTAGCTTCGCCAAAAACATTCAGTACTTC
TRBJ1-4	NA	TRBV5-1	NA	CASSLYRAGTNEKLFF	TGCGCCAGCAGCCTCTACAGGGCAGGAACTAATGAAAAACTGTTTTTT
TRBJ2-7	NA	TRBV7-8	NA	CASSLGTDSRTYEQYF	TGTGCCAGCAGCTTAGGGACGGACAGCCGAACCTACGAGCAGTACTTC
TRBJ2-7	NA	TRBV5-4	NA	CASSSLDREGEQYF	TGTGCCAGCAGCTCTCTGGACAGGGAGGGCGAGCAGTACTTC
TRBJ2-1	TRBD2	TRBV5-8	NA	CASSLYGGINEQFF	TGTGCCAGCAGCTTGTACGGGGGGATCAATGAGCAGTTCTTC
TRBJ1-5	NA	TRBV10-3	NA	CAISDYDSSNQPQHF	TGTGCCATCAGTGATTACGACAGTAGCAATCAGCCCCAGCATTTT
TRBJ2-2	NA	TRBV7-8	few	CASSLGFLDGSGELFF	TGTGCCAGCAGCTTAGGGTTCTTAGACGGGTCCGGGGAGCTGTTTTTT
TRBJ2-5	NA	TRBV2	NA	CASSEEVSQYF	TGTGCCAGCAGCGAGGAAGTGAGCCAGTACTTC
TRBJ1-6	TRBD1	TRBV20-1	NA	CSASPGGSYNSPLHF	TGCAGTGCTAGTCCAGGGGGCTCCTATAATTCACCCCTCCACTTT
TRBJ2-3	NA	TRBV2	NA	CASSIRGGTDTQYF	TGTGCCAGCAGTATTCGAGGAGGTACAGATACGCAGTATTTT
TRBJ1-1	TRBD1	TRBV27	NA	CATGQGGTEAFF	TGTGCCACCGGACAGGGAGGCACTGAAGCTTTCTTT
TRBJ1-5	NA	TRBV28	NA	CASRPGFQPQHF	TGTGCCAGCAGACCAGGGTTCCAGCCCCAGCATTTT
TRBJ2-7	NA	TRBV6-6	NA	CASSPGQWPKSSYGGTFYEQYF	TGTGCCAGCAGTCCCGGACAGTGGCCGAAGTCTTCCTATGGTGGAACCTTCTACGAGCAGTACTTC
TRBJ1-6	NA	TRBV6-5	NA	CASSWRNSPLHF	TGTGCCAGCAGTTGGAGGAATTCACCCCTCCACTTT
TRBJ1-2	TRBD1	TRBV6-5	NA	CASTRDSNNYGYTF	TGTGCCAGCACTCGGGACAGTAATAACTATGGCTACACCTTC
TRBJ2-1	NA	TRBV4-2	NA	CASSKLGLNNEQFF	TGTGCCAGCAGCAAATTGGGACTCAACAATGAGCAGTTCTTC
TRBJ2-1	TRBD2	TRBV7-2	NA	CASSRTSGGYNEQFF	TGTGCCAGCAGCCGGACTAGCGGGGGCTACAATGAGCAGTTCTTC
TRBJ2-2	NA	TRBV28	NA	CASILGGTGELFF	TGTGCCAGCATCCTAGGGGGAACAGGCGAGCTGTTTTTT
TRBJ1-5	NA	TRBV3-1/TRBV3-2	once	CASSQAGSNQPQHF	TGTGCCAGCAGCCAAGCAGGTAGCAATCAGCCCCAGCATTTT
TRBJ1-1	NA	TRBV7-9	NA	CASSLGDLQGRGTEAFF	TGTGCCAGCAGCTTAGGCGATTTACAGGGACGAGGGACTGAAGCTTTCTTT
TRBJ2-1	NA	TRBV28	NA	CASSSIENEQFF	TGTGCCAGCAGTTCGATTGAGAATGAGCAGTTCTTC
TRBJ1-5	TRBD1	TRBV6-5	few	CASSITGDGQPQHF	TGTGCCAGCAGTATAACAGGGGACGGTCAGCCCCAGCATTTT
TRBJ2-2	TRBD1	TRBV7-9	NA	CASSWTGTVNTGELFF	TGTGCCAGCAGCTGGACGGGGACAGTGAACACCGGGGAGCTGTTTTTT
TRBJ1-2	NA	TRBV5-1	few	CASSLAINYGYTF	TGCGCCAGCAGCTTGGCCATTAACTATGGCTACACCTTC
TRBJ2-1	NA	TRBV7-6	once	CASSGQGDEQFF	TGTGCCAGCAGCGGACAAGGTGATGAGCAGTTCTTC
TRBJ2-7	TRBD2	TRBV28	NA	CASSLARSGRVAYEQYF	TGTGCCAGCAGTTTAGCGCGTAGCGGGAGGGTGGCGTACGAGCAGTACTTC
TRBJ1-2	TRBD1	TRBV19	once	CASSLGQGGGYTF	TGTGCCAGTAGTTTGGGACAGGGAGGTGGCTACACCTTC
TRBJ2-1	NA	TRBV2	NA	CASTGWGGTLDNEQFF	TGTGCCAGCACTGGTTGGGGCGGGACCCTTGACAATGAGCAGTTCTTC
TRBJ1-2	TRBD1	TRBV2	NA	CASKGDRARYGYTF	TGTGCCAGCAAAGGGGACAGGGCCCGGTATGGCTACACCTTC
TRBJ2-3	TRBD2	TRBV4-2	few	CASSQDLLVGLAGATDTQYF	TGTGCCAGCAGCCAAGATCTGCTAGTTGGACTAGCGGGGGCTACAGATACGCAGTATTTT
TRBJ1-5	NA	TRBV4-1	NA	CASSHHTLGGSQPQHF	TGCGCCAGCAGCCACCACACTCTGGGGGGGAGTCAGCCCCAGCATTTT
TRBJ2-7	NA	TRBV27	NA	CASTSLLGNLDEQYF	TGTGCCAGCACTTCCTTACTAGGGAATTTGGACGAGCAGTACTTC
TRBJ1-3	NA	TRBV19	NA	CASSKGGVSGNTIYF	TGTGCCAGTAGCAAAGGAGGGGTCTCTGGAAACACCATATATTTT
TRBJ2-2	NA	TRBV5-1	NA	CASNDWPFLELFF	TGCGCCAGCAATGACTGGCCATTCCTGGAGCTGTTTTTT
TRBJ1-6	NA	TRBV19	NA	CASSIRVGAGGVYNSPLHF	TGTGCCAGTAGTATAAGAGTAGGAGCTGGTGGTGTATATAATTCACCCCTCCACTTT
TRBJ2-7	TRBD2	TRBV28	NA	CASSRGGVAGFSYEQYF	TGTGCCAGCAGTCGGGGTGGAGTAGCGGGGTTCTCCTACGAGCAGTACTTC
TRBJ1-3	NA	TRBV5-1	NA	CASSSLLRDTARSRISGNTIYF	TGCGCCAGCAGCTCGTTACTCCGGGACACGGCCCGTTCGAGGATCTCTGGAAACACCATATATTTT
TRBJ1-6	NA	TRBV28	NA	CASSPLRSPLHF	TGTGCCAGCAGCCCCCTAAGATCACCCCTCCACTTT
TRBJ2-3	TRBD1	TRBV7-2	NA	CASNNRGGTDTQYF	TGTGCCAGCAACAACAGGGGGGGCACAGATACGCAGTATTTT
TRBJ2-2	TRBD2	TRBV6-5	NA	CASRLAGGWSGELFF	TGTGCCAGCAGACTAGCGGGAGGATGGAGCGGGGAGCTGTTTTTT
TRBJ2-1	TRBD2	TRBV4-1	NA	CASSRGLLSKSAGGLWNEQFF	TGCGCCAGCAGCCGAGGGCTGCTTTCTAAGTCCGCGGGGGGCCTCTGGAATGAGCAGTTCTTC
TRBJ1-2	NA	TRBV7-9	NA	CASSSGVGGLDGYTF	TGTGCCAGCAGTTCCGGCGTCGGGGGGCTGGATGGCTACACCTTC
TRBJ2-5	NA	TRBV9	NA	CASSGGGPKETQYF	TGTGCCAGCAGCGGGGGGGGCCCGAAAGAGACCCAGTACTTC
TRBJ2-3	NA	TRBV19	NA	CASSIRLAQATPDTQYF	TGTGCCAGTAGTATCCGGCTAGCCCAAGCCACACCAGATACGCAGTATTTT